Only one count was recorded for the clone carrying this T cell receptor beta chain. The source of the sample is a study of blood T cell repertoires in COVID-19. Turning to the study itself: PBMCs, B-cell-depleted T cells, or T cells provided the cDNA or gDNA that made up the material.

Germline V CDR1 and CDR2: SGHTA, FQGTGA. This CDR3 region has 12 residues. Trimming took off 5 bases at V and 9 bases at J, with 11 bases between the two ends. Two consecutive negative NP/OP PCR tests, clearance, or resolved symptoms defined Cohort 3 recovery. Clones were read by immunoSEQ multiplex PCR, and TCRdb kept only the in-frame ones, dropping some. The table records under 450,000 clones, approximately 84% of them present only once. The sequencing sample was made of PBMCs or T cells enriched from blood (not recorded which). V usage is TRBV7-3 and J usage is TRBJ2-1; weak D call: TRBD1 (6 bases). This sequence was found in a woman aged 30 to 39 who had recovered from COVID-19. CDR3 in DNA: TGTGCCAGCAGCCCAACAGGGAGTGAGCAGTTCTTC. This translates into CASSPTGSEQFF. Variable domain in full (rest from reference TRBV7-3 and TRBJ2-1): GAGVSQTPSNKVTEKGKYVELRCDPISGHTALYWYRQSLGQGPEFLIYFQGTGAADDSGLPNDRFFAVRPEGSVSTLKIQRTERGDSAVYLCASSPTGSEQFFGPGTRLTVL.